The next 23 T cell receptor beta chains were all read from a single sample in a study of blood T cell repertoires in COVID-19. Profiled with immunoSEQ multiplex PCR; TCRdb holds only in-frame clones, not every one. This table holds about 180,000 clones, 75% to 85% found once. The sequencing sample was made of peripheral blood. These TCRs come from a human donor in a cohort sampled during active COVID-19.

The CDR3 spells CASTLNTEAFF. The DNA of the CDR3 is TGTGCCAGCACCTTGAACACTGAAGCTTTCTTT. The chain couples TRBV28 to TRBJ1-1; D remains unclear. The germline gives CDR1 MDHEN, CDR2 SYDVKM. This CDR3 spans 11 amino acids. Between the trimmed V and J ends, which lost 7 bases and 0 bases, there was a span of 3 bases.

V is TRBV12-3 or TRBV12-4 and J is TRBJ2-7, with 7 bases identical to TRBD1. The trim removed 6 bases at V and 7 bases at J, leaving 3 bases unmatched. The CDR3 totals 11 residues. CDR3 in DNA: TGTGCCAGCAGCCCACAGGGGGAGCAGTACTTC. Translated, it gives CASSPQGEQYF.

The chain links TRBV10-1 to TRBJ1-6; D is ambiguous. CDR1 is WNHNN, CDR2 SYGVQD, per germline (reference sequence). The ends were cut back, 6 bases at V and 7 bases at J, with 7 bases in the middle. The CDR3 is 12 residues long. The CDR3 region has the DNA TGCGCCAGCAGCCCCGGGAATTCACCCCTCCACTTT. The encoded protein is CASSPGNSPLHF.

This chain joins TRBV6-1 and TRBJ1-2; tentatively, D is TRBD1 (5 bases). Looked up from germline, CDR1 is MNHNS and CDR2 is SASEGT. The CDR3 length is 15 residues. V lost 1 base to trimming and J lost 4 bases, with 13 bases between them. The CDR3, as DNA: TGTGCCAGCAGTGAAGGGTCAGGGAAAGGCTATGGCTACACCTTC. This gives the protein CASSEGSGKGYGYTF.

In the case of this clone: This same CDR3 is encoded by further DNA sequences in the sample. The gene calls are TRBV5-1 and TRBJ1-2; 10 nucleotides match TRBD1. This CDR3 is built from 13 residues. The junction had 5 bases not matched to a gene; V was cut back by 4 bases and J by 8 bases. CDR1 SGHRS and CDR2 YFSETQ come from the germline V gene. The CDR3 sequence is CASSLGQGSGYTF. Written as DNA, the CDR3 is TGCGCCAGCAGCCTGGGACAGGGGAGCGGCTACACCTTC.

The V call is TRBV27, the J call TRBJ1-1, with 8 bases lining up with TRBD1. The CDR3 sequence is 14 residues long. With V trimmed by 5 bases and J by 4 bases, 6 bases remained unmatched. Germline CDR1 reads MNHEY; CDR2 reads SMNVEV (reference sequence). The CDR3 sequence is CASSPGQAATEAFF. The CDR3 region has the DNA TGTGCCAGCAGTCCGGGACAGGCCGCCACTGAAGCTTTCTTT.

This sequence joins TRBV5-1 and TRBJ1-6; 9 bases map to TRBD1. CDR1 is SGHRS and CDR2 is YFSETQ in the germline V gene. There are 15 residues in the CDR3. Unmatched junction bases numbered 4, after V lost 0 bases and J lost 9 bases. The CDR3 bases are TGCGCCAGCAGCTTGGAGGGACAGGGTGGTTCACCCCTCCACTTT. Residues: CASSLEGQGGSPLHF.

The chain carries TRBV4-3 and TRBJ2-3; 8 nucleotides agree with TRBD1. The V gene's germline CDR1 is LGHNA and CDR2 YSLEER. The junction had 8 bases not matched to a gene; V was cut back by 4 bases and J by 5 bases. The CDR3 loop spans 15 amino acids. This chain's CDR3 is CASSLGAGQGDTQYF. The CDR3 DNA sequence: TGCGCCAGCAGCCTCGGGGCCGGACAGGGAGATACGCAGTATTTT.

Note on this clone: In the same sample, other DNA sequences code for this CDR3. The chain is built from TRBV7-3 and TRBJ2-7; 8 bases are shared with TRBD2. V gave up 2 bases and J gave up 2 bases; unmatched junction bases: 2. The germline V gene encodes CDR1 SGHTA and CDR2 FQGTGA. This CDR3 region has 14 residues. Here the CDR3 DNA reads TGTGCCAGCAGCTTAGCGGGAGGCCCCTACGAGCAGTACTTC. This codes for CASSLAGGPYEQYF.

The chain uses TRBV5-6 and TRBJ1-2, with unresolved D. Germline V gene data show CDR1 as SGHDT and CDR2 as YYEEEE. The CDR3 is 15 amino acids. Between the trimmed V and J ends, which lost 4 bases and 0 bases, there was a span of 13 bases. Here the CDR3 DNA reads TGTGCCAGCAGCCCGGAGGGCACTCCTAACTATGGCTACACCTTC. Translating gives CASSPEGTPNYGYTF.

The gene calls are TRBV18 and TRBJ1-2; 8 bases are a match to TRBD1. Trimming cost V 4 bases and J 9 bases; bases outside gene matches: 7. The CDR3 runs to 13 residues. The V gene's germline CDR1 is KGHSH and CDR2 LQKENI. The CDR3 spells CASSLGQGVSYTF. As DNA, the CDR3 is TGTGCCAGCTCACTTGGACAGGGTGTGAGCTACACCTTC.

The chain combines TRBV27 with TRBJ2-1; 8 nucleotides align to TRBD2. With V trimmed by 6 bases and J by 7 bases, 8 bases remained unmatched. CDR1 is MNHEY and CDR2 is SMNVEV in the germline V gene (reference sequence). The CDR3 extends over 14 amino acids. The CDR3 region is CASRRSREDNEQFF. CDR3 DNA: TGTGCCAGCAGGAGGTCGCGGGAGGATAATGAGCAGTTCTTC.

CDR3: CASSLRDSASYEQYF. The CDR3 bases are TGTGCCAGTAGTCTCCGGGACAGCGCCTCCTACGAGCAGTACTTC. The chain combines TRBV19 with TRBJ2-7, with 7 bases that match TRBD1. The CDR3 consists of 15 residues. J was trimmed by 0 bases and V by 5 bases; bases with no gene match: 7. Germline V gene data show CDR1 as LNHDA and CDR2 as SQIVND (reference sequence).

This chain uses TRBV6-6 with TRBJ2-3, with TRBD2 matching 7 bases. V was pared by 3 bases and J by 0 bases, with 6 bases of the junction left unmatched. Germline CDR1 MNHNY, CDR2 SVGAGI (reference sequence). The CDR3 extends over 16 amino acids. The CDR3 reads CASSYHKRESTDTQYF. The CDR3 coding sequence is TGTGCCAGCAGTTATCACAAGCGGGAAAGCACAGATACGCAGTATTTT.

The genes are TRBV3-1 (or the pseudogene TRBV3-2) and TRBJ2-7; 7 bases fit TRBD1. This CDR3 has 14 amino acids. The V gene's germline CDR1 is LGHDT and CDR2 YNNKEL (reference sequence). V dropped 6 bases and J dropped 2; count of bases not matched to a gene: 7. In nucleotides, the CDR3 is TGTGCCAGCAGACCCTCGGGACAGACCTACGAGCAGTACTTC. This sequence encodes CASRPSGQTYEQYF.

The chain joins TRBV6-5 to TRBJ2-7, with 9 bases fitting TRBD1. The CDR3 sequence is 15 residues long. V was clipped by 6 bases and J by 5 bases; unmatched bases: 11. From germline, CDR1 is MNHEY and CDR2 SVGAGI. CDR3 residues: CASRAATGGKDEQYF. In DNA, the CDR3 is TGTGCCAGCAGGGCCGCGACAGGGGGGAAAGACGAGCAGTACTTC.

The chain employs TRBV18 and TRBJ1-1; the D gene is possibly TRBD1 (6 bases). The CDR3 sequence is 16 residues long. Germline V gene sequence: CDR1 KGHSH, CDR2 LQKENI. The V and J ends lost 4 bases and 0 bases respectively, with 15 bases between them. CDR3 in amino acids: CASSQKRTEMNTEAFF. The CDR3 DNA follows: TGTGCCAGCTCACAAAAACGGACAGAAATGAACACTGAAGCTTTCTTT.

V and J are TRBV25-1 and TRBJ2-7, with D uncertain. This CDR3 spans 14 amino acids. The V and J ends lost 2 bases and 2 bases respectively, with 10 bases between them. The V gene's germline CDR1 is MGHDK and CDR2 SYGVNS. CDR3 in amino acids: CASSELTVAYEQYF. The CDR3 DNA reads as TGTGCCAGCAGTGAACTCACAGTTGCCTACGAGCAGTACTTC.

The chain carries TRBV11-2 and TRBJ2-7, with D perhaps TRBD2 (7 bases). Per germline, CDR1 SGHAT and CDR2 FQNNGV. This CDR3 has 16 amino acids. Trimming took off 5 bases at V and 0 bases at J, with 17 bases between the two ends. The CDR3 reads CASSLSGTLSSYEQYF. The DNA of the CDR3 is TGTGCCAGCAGCCTCAGCGGGACATTAAGCTCCTACGAGCAGTACTTC.

V usage is TRBV4-1 and J usage is TRBJ1-5; maybe TRBD1 (5 bases). The CDR3 extends over 15 amino acids. Trimming shortened V by 0 bases and J by 7 bases, and 13 bases separated the two germline ends. The germline CDR1 and CDR2 sequences are MGHRA and YSYEKL. CDR3 in DNA: TGCGCCAGCAGCCAAGAAAGCATGGGGGGGCAGCCCCAGCATTTT. Translating it yields CASSQESMGGQPQHF.

This chain uses TRBV5-6 with TRBJ2-5; TRBD2 might be the D (5 bases). The CDR3 loop spans 13 amino acids. The V end was cut by 4 bases, the J end by 10 bases, with 17 bases between. The V gene's germline CDR1 is SGHDT and CDR2 YYEEEE. CDR3 DNA sequence: TGTGCCAGCAGCGCCCCATCCCAACGGGACCAGTACTTC. It yields the protein CASSAPSQRDQYF. Based on the CDR3 plus reference TRBV5-6 and TRBJ2-5, the full variable domain is DAGVTQSPTHLIKTRGQQVTLRCSPKSGHDTVSWYQQALGQGPQFIFQYYEEEERQRGNFPDRFSGHQFPNYSSELNVNALLLGDSALYLCASSAPSQRDQYFGPGTRLLVL.

This chain uses TRBV23-1 with TRBJ2-3, with D possibly matching TRBD2 (6 bases). TRBV23-1 is an open reading frame whose function is uncertain. The CDR3 runs to 16 residues. V lost 8 bases and J lost 6, with 24 bases in between. CDR3 DNA sequence: TGCGCCAGCGGAGGGAACTACCGCCTGCTCACTGATACGCAGTATTTT. Protein sequence: CASGGNYRLLTDTQYF.

V and J are TRBV7-2 and TRBJ1-6, with D unresolved. Germline values: CDR1 SGHTA, CDR2 FQGNSA. Trimming removed 1 base at V and 0 bases at J, with 10 bases between. The CDR3 sequence is 17 residues long. This chain's CDR3 is CASSLGTGSSYNSPLHF. DNA for the CDR3: TGTGCCAGCAGCTTAGGAACGGGGAGCTCCTATAATTCACCCCTCCACTTT. The full variable domain, rest sourced from reference TRBV7-2 and TRBJ1-6, is GAGVSQSPSNKVTEKGKDVELRCDPISGHTALYWYRQSLGQGLEFLIYFQGNSAPDKSGLPSDRFSAERTGGSVSTLTIQRTQQEDSAVYLCASSLGTGSSYNSPLHFGNGTRLTVT.